This T cell receptor beta chain is drawn from a study of blood T cell repertoires in COVID-19. Germline CDR1 is SNHLY and CDR2 is FYNNEI. The ends were cut back, 8 bases at V and 3 bases at J, with 14 bases in the middle. CDR3 length: 13 residues. Original analysis: Reference gene primer amplification gave estimated nucleated cell counts. Only in-frame clones appear in the TCRdb table, and some are missing; sequencing was by immunoSEQ multiplex PCR. Clone size and the V and J calls come from that table; the DNA yielded D and trimming. Here the sample spans some 340,000 clones, about 85% being singletons. This clone was observed a handful of times.

The V gene is TRBV2, the J gene TRBJ2-7, with a tentative D call TRBD1 (5 bases). The receptor comes from a young woman with acute or convalescent COVID-19. Material: peripheral blood. The DNA of the CDR3 is TGTGCCAGCTCCCAGGACAAATACTACGAGCAGTACTTC. Its translation: CASSQDKYYEQYF.